This passage covers 12 T cell receptor beta chains from one sample sequenced in a study of T-cell memory formation after mild COVID-19. TCRdb passed the 5' RACE reads through MiXCR, listing each CDR3 protein once. The sample includes 250,000 to 300,000 distinct CDR3 sequences, more than 15% seen only once; the top ten take about 23%. Sequencing input: PBMCs or a T cell subset sorted from them (not recorded which). Receptor source: a man aged 18 to 30 who had mild COVID-19 (a few samples of this study predate the infection). Cell type and time point are not known.

This rearrangement joins TRBV6-5 to TRBJ1-3; D gene unclear. The CDR3 has 16 residues. CDR1 and CDR2 (germline): MNHEY, SVGAGI. Trimming removed 6 bases from V and 1 base from J, with 16 bases in between. The CDR3 protein is CASRARASWSGNTIYF. CDR3 bases: TGTGCCAGCAGAGCACGGGCCTCGTGGTCTGGAAACACCATATATTTT.

This clonotype has a handful of counts. The rearrangement uses TRBV4-3 and TRBJ2-5; weak D call: TRBD1 (6 bases). This CDR3 is 14 amino acids long. The V gene's germline CDR1 is LGHNA and CDR2 YSLEER. Trimming left V 4 bases short and J 3 bases short, with 12 bases between. In DNA form, the CDR3 reads TGCGCCAGCAGCCCCTACGCAGGGGAAGAGACCCAGTACTTC. Its translation is CASSPYAGEETQYF.

The chain carries TRBV7-6 and TRBJ2-2; D might be TRBD2 (6 bases). The CDR3 contains 15 residues. Looked up from germline, CDR1 is SGHVS and CDR2 is FNYEAQ. The V end lost 7 bases, the J end lost 5 bases, and 17 bases lay between the germline ends. The DNA for the CDR3 is TGTGCCAGCACCCGGGGTAGCGGACTAACCGGGGAGCTGTTTTTT. Translating it yields CASTRGSGLTGELFF. The whole variable domain, filled in from reference TRBV7-6 and TRBJ2-2, reads GAGVSQSPRYKVTKRGQDVALRCDPISGHVSLYWYRQALGQGPEFLTYFNYEAQQDKSGLPNDRFSAERPEGSISTLTIQRTEQRDSAMYRCASTRGSGLTGELFFGEGSRLTVL.

This clonotype has only a few counts. The V gene is TRBV6-6, the J gene TRBJ1-6, with a weak D call TRBD1 (5 bases). The V end was cut by 6 bases, the J end by 7 bases, with 19 bases between. The germline V gene has CDR1 MNHNY and CDR2 SVGAGI (reference sequence). This CDR3 contains 16 residues. CDR3 DNA: TGTGCCAGCAGCCTCGCGGGCAGGGCTGAGAATTCACCCCTCCACTTT. It encodes CASSLAGRAENSPLHF.

V usage is TRBV7-2 and J usage is TRBJ1-5; the match to TRBD1 covers 10 bases. This CDR3 is 15 amino acids long. The germline V gene encodes CDR1 SGHTA and CDR2 FQGNSA. V was clipped by 7 bases and J by 7 bases; unmatched bases: 10. CDR3 coding DNA: TGTGCCAGCACCCTCAGGACAGGGGGAAGGCAGCCCCAGCATTTT. Translating gives CASTLRTGGRQPQHF.

The rearrangement joins TRBV30 to TRBJ2-7, with 7 bases that match TRBD1. The CDR3 contains 15 residues. Germline CDR1 reads GTSNPN; CDR2 reads SVGIG (reference sequence). Trimming cost V 2 bases and J 4 bases; bases outside gene matches: 11. CDR3 DNA: TGTGCCTGGAGTTCCTACTCCGGGACAGCTTACGAGCAGTACTTC. Amino acid sequence: CAWSSYSGTAYEQYF.

This clonotype was counted ten times or more. The V and J genes are TRBV4-1 and TRBJ2-1; 12 nucleotides align to TRBD2. The CDR3 runs 16 residues. Trimming at V came to 6 bases and at J to 10 bases, leaving 13 bases not matched to a gene. Per germline, CDR1 MGHRA and CDR2 YSYEKL. CDR3 in DNA: TGCGCCAGCAGGCCTCTGACTAGCGGGGGCATCAAGGAGCAGTTCTTC. Its translation: CASRPLTSGGIKEQFF.

In its sample, this clonotype was seen a few times. The chain joins TRBV6-5 to TRBJ2-7; D possibly matches TRBD1 or TRBD2 (5 bases each). The CDR3 covers 15 residues. The V end was cut by 5 bases, the J end by 2 bases, with 16 bases between. Germline V lookup: CDR1 MNHEY, CDR2 SVGAGI. The CDR3 DNA reads as TGTGCCAGCAGTCCCAACCGGGACGGCCCCTACGAGCAGTACTTC. Its protein product is CASSPNRDGPYEQYF.

The chain carries TRBV6-5 and TRBJ1-2; D gene unclear. CDR3 length: 13 residues. Germline V gives CDR1 MNHEY, CDR2 SVGAGI. V dropped 2 bases and J dropped 2 bases, with 6 bases sitting between them. The DNA of the CDR3 is TGTGCCAGCAGTTACGGACCCAACTATGGCTACACCTTC. Its protein is CASSYGPNYGYTF.

Only a few counts were recorded for this clonotype. The gene calls are TRBV6-4 and TRBJ1-1, with D unresolved. V was trimmed by 0 bases and J by 0 bases, leaving 11 bases between them. Germline V CDR1 and CDR2: MRHNA, SNTAGT. This CDR3 contains 16 residues. The CDR3 nucleotides read TGTGCCAGCAGTGACTCGAGAAAGGGCTTGAACACTGAAGCTTTCTTT. Encoded protein: CASSDSRKGLNTEAFF.

The chain has TRBV20-1 and TRBJ2-7; 7 bases map to TRBD2. V gave up 5 bases and J gave up 2 bases; unmatched junction bases: 12. From germline, CDR1 is DFQATT and CDR2 SNEGSKA (reference sequence). This CDR3 is 15 amino acids long. The CDR3 loop is CSARPPAGHTYEQYF. The CDR3 DNA reads TGCAGTGCTCGCCCTCCAGCGGGGCACACCTACGAGCAGTACTTC.

This clonotype was counted between two and nine times. J is TRBJ2-7 and V is TRBV7-9; 11 bases fit TRBD1. V trimming: 5 bases; J trimming: 8 bases; junction bases outside the gene matches: 8. Germline CDR1 reads SEHNR; CDR2 reads FQNEAQ (reference sequence). This CDR3 has 14 amino acids. This CDR3 reads CASSLGQGAGQQYF. CDR3 bases: TGTGCCAGCAGCCTCGGACAGGGGGCTGGTCAGCAGTACTTC.